Presented here are 27 T cell receptor beta chains from one specimen sequenced in a study of CD8 T cells in ankylosing spondylitis. TCRdb analysed the 5' RACE reads with MiXCR anew, one entry per CDR3 protein. The profile covers just over 300,000 distinct CDR3 sequences, with less than 25% appearing a single time and 3.5% to 4.5% taken by the ten largest. Sequenced material: blood, either unsorted or a sorted T cell fraction (not recorded which). These receptors were taken from a female donor with ankylosing spondylitis or in good health (not recorded which).

The chain recombines TRBV6-5 with TRBJ2-1; 9 positions match TRBD2. V gave up 1 base and J gave up 0 bases; unmatched junction bases: 10. CDR1 is MNHEY and CDR2 is SVGAGI in the germline V gene. The CDR3 contains 19 residues. CDR3 bases: TGTGCCAGCAGTTACTGGGTTAGCGGGAGAGTTTCCTCCTACAATGAGCAGTTCTTC. Protein product: CASSYWVSGRVSSYNEQFF.

The chain carries TRBV29-1 and TRBJ2-7, with D possibly being TRBD1 (7 bases). The germline CDR1 and CDR2 sequences are SQVTM and ANQGSEA. The CDR3 spans 14 residues. Trimming stripped 6 bases from V and 3 bases from J, with 18 bases between. CDR3 residues: CSVVKGGQIYEQYF. CDR3 coding DNA: TGCAGCGTCGTCAAGGGGGGACAGATCTACGAGCAGTACTTC.

Turning to this clonotype: A read error may produce the germline difference seen at one junction end. The chain combines TRBV7-7 with TRBJ2-5, with 10 bases fitting TRBD2. This CDR3 is 15 amino acids long. In germline, CDR1 is SSHAT, CDR2 FNYEAQ (reference sequence). The CDR3 reads CASSLLAGEDGTQYF. The CDR3 nucleotides read TGTGCTAGCAGCCTCCTAGCGGGAGAGGACGGGACCCAGTACTTC.

V usage is TRBV6-1 and J usage is TRBJ1-5, with D unclear. The CDR3 is 14 residues long. V lost 5 bases, J lost 5 bases, and 13 bases lay in between. Germline V gives CDR1 MNHNS, CDR2 SASEGT. CDR3 sequence: CASSPTMNYQPQHF. The CDR3 DNA sequence: TGTGCCAGCAGTCCGACGATGAATTATCAGCCCCAGCATTTT.

The chain uses TRBV6-5 and TRBJ1-4, with D maybe TRBD1 (5 bases). Per germline, CDR1 MNHEY and CDR2 SVGAGI. The CDR3 contains 13 residues. Trimming left V 5 bases short and J 4 bases short, with 8 bases between. As DNA, the CDR3 is TGTGCCAGCAGTCTACAGGATAATGAAAAACTGTTTTTT. This gives the protein CASSLQDNEKLFF.

This clonotype was observed at least ten times. This chain joins TRBV6-5 and TRBJ1-6; TRBD1 aligns across 8 bases. This CDR3 has 15 amino acids. After removal of 6 bases from V and 10 bases from J, the junction contained 11 bases not matched to a gene. Germline loops: CDR1 MNHEY, CDR2 SVGAGI. The DNA for the CDR3 is TGTGCCAGCAGATTTTTCCAGGGGGCCGGGTCACCCCTCCACTTT. Translated: CASRFFQGAGSPLHF.

This clonotype was found a few times. V is TRBV5-1 and J is TRBJ2-1; perhaps TRBD2 as D (5 bases). Germline CDR1 is SGHRS and CDR2 is YFSETQ. The CDR3 sequence is 13 residues long. V shed 3 bases and J shed 8 bases, with 12 bases lying between them. The CDR3 loop is CASSWLTTYEQFF. The CDR3 DNA reads TGCGCCAGCAGCTGGCTGACTACTTATGAGCAGTTCTTC.

V usage is TRBV6-1 and J usage is TRBJ1-1; D may be TRBD1 (5 bases). V shed 5 bases and J shed 1 base, with 14 bases lying between them. The germline V gene encodes CDR1 MNHNS and CDR2 SASEGT. The CDR3 runs 15 residues. Written as DNA, the CDR3 is TGTGCCAGCAGTAAGGGACGAGGAGCGAACACTGAAGCTTTCTTT. This sequence encodes CASSKGRGANTEAFF.

Many counts were recorded for this clonotype. Germline and junction disagree at one end, which may indicate a read error. The rearrangement uses TRBV7-7 and TRBJ2-1; perhaps TRBD2 as D (6 bases). Germline V gene lookup returns CDR1 SSHAT and CDR2 FNYEAQ (reference sequence). The CDR3 has 14 residues. CDR3 in DNA: TGTGCCAGCAGCGTAGCTGGCGGGGACAATGAGCAGTTCTTC. Its protein product is CASSVAGGDNEQFF.

This clonotype was detected only a few times. The chain employs TRBV12-3 or TRBV12-4 and TRBJ2-6, with D unclear. The V gene lost 4 bases and the J gene lost 2 bases, with 15 bases spanning the gap. CDR3 size: 17 residues. The CDR3 sequence: CASSYETQTAGANVLTF. CDR3 nucleotides: TGTGCCAGCAGTTACGAGACACAAACAGCTGGGGCCAACGTCCTGACTTTC.

This clonotype appeared a few times. The gene calls are TRBV20-1 and TRBJ1-1; D gene unclear. Germline loops: CDR1 DFQATT, CDR2 SNEGSKA (reference sequence). The CDR3 consists of 14 residues. The germline V and J ends were trimmed by 0 bases and 0 bases, with 8 bases remaining between them. The CDR3 loop is CSARDHSLNTEAFF. DNA for the CDR3: TGCAGTGCTAGAGATCACAGCCTGAACACTGAAGCTTTCTTT.

The chain recombines TRBV6-1 with TRBJ2-7; D may correspond to TRBD1 or TRBD2 (5 bases each). Germline values: CDR1 MNHNS, CDR2 SASEGT. The CDR3 has 15 residues. Trimming shortened V by 9 bases and J by 4 bases, and 22 bases separated the two germline ends. This chain's CDR3 is CARDKMKGALYEQYF. DNA for the CDR3: TGTGCCAGGGACAAAATGAAGGGAGCTCTATACGAGCAGTACTTC.

This clonotype was detected only a few times. J is TRBJ1-5 and V is TRBV4-2; D gene ambiguous. The CDR3 runs to 14 residues. V lost 3 bases and J 4 bases, leaving 10 bases between the germline ends. Germline CDR1 reads LGHNA; CDR2 reads YNFKEQ. The CDR3 sequence is CASSQDATNQPQHF. The CDR3 coding sequence is TGTGCCAGCAGCCAGGATGCGACAAATCAGCCCCAGCATTTT.

This clonotype appeared a few times. This rearrangement joins TRBV7-2 to TRBJ2-3; maybe TRBD2 (5 bases). Germline loops: CDR1 SGHTA, CDR2 FQGNSA. Trimming took off 3 bases at V and 2 bases at J, with 12 bases between the two ends. The CDR3 consists of 15 residues. CDR3 sequence reads: CASSFRAGNTDTQYF. In DNA, the CDR3 is TGTGCCAGCAGCTTTCGGGCGGGCAACACAGATACGCAGTATTTT.

This sequence joins TRBV20-1 and TRBJ1-5; no firm D call. The germline gives CDR1 DFQATT, CDR2 SNEGSKA (reference sequence). Trimming left V 2 bases short and J 1 base short, with 6 bases between. The CDR3 loop spans 13 amino acids. In DNA, the CDR3 is TGCAGTGCTAGAAAGGTCAGCAATCAGCCCCAGCATTTT. Residues: CSARKVSNQPQHF.

This clonotype was found a few times. The CDR3 nucleotides read TGTGCCAGCAGTCCACAGGGTGTCAATGAGCAGTTCTTC. Translating it yields CASSPQGVNEQFF. J is TRBJ2-1 and V is TRBV12-3 or TRBV12-4; possible D gene TRBD1, 6 bases. The V gene lost 5 bases and the J gene lost 6 bases, with 11 bases spanning the gap. This CDR3 has 13 residues.

The chain employs TRBV7-2 and TRBJ2-3; D possibly corresponds to TRBD2 (5 bases). CDR3 length equals 15 residues. Trimming pared 4 bases from V and 1 base from J, leaving 12 bases between. Looked up from germline, CDR1 is SGHTA and CDR2 is FQGNSA. CDR3 in amino acids: CASSSKRNRTDTQYF. DNA of the CDR3: TGTGCCAGCAGCTCAAAGCGGAACCGCACAGATACGCAGTATTTT.

The CDR3 DNA follows: TGTGCCAGCAGCCCACATAGCGACACCGGGGAGCTGTTTTTT. It codes for CASSPHSDTGELFF. V and J are TRBV9 and TRBJ2-2; a possible D gene is TRBD2 (5 bases). The CDR3 consists of 14 residues. V lost 4 bases, J lost 3 bases, and 10 bases lay in between. Germline CDR1 is SGDLS and CDR2 is YYNGEE.

This clonotype has a handful of counts. The V and J genes are TRBV5-1 and TRBJ2-1; 8 nucleotides match TRBD2. This CDR3 is built from 14 residues. Germline V gene sequence: CDR1 SGHRS, CDR2 YFSETQ. V lost 4 bases and J lost 6; bases outside the gene matches: 6. CDR3 protein: CASSPGTRSNEQFF. The CDR3 DNA is TGCGCCAGCAGCCCCGGGACTAGGAGCAATGAGCAGTTCTTC.

This clonotype came up a few times. The chain recombines TRBV7-2 with TRBJ1-1, with no clear D. The CDR3 has 13 residues. V lost 2 bases, J lost 3 bases, and 7 bases lay in between. Germline CDR1 is SGHTA and CDR2 is FQGNSA. CDR3 coding DNA: TGTGCCAGCAGCTTAAACACCGACACTGAAGCTTTCTTT. Residues: CASSLNTDTEAFF.

This clonotype has more than one count but fewer than ten. The J gene is TRBJ2-7, the V gene TRBV28; tentative D call: TRBD1 (6 bases). Germline V lookup: CDR1 MDHEN, CDR2 SYDVKM. V shed 5 bases and J shed 3 bases, with 17 bases lying between them. The CDR3 is 15 residues long. DNA of the CDR3: TGTGCCAGCAGTCCCCCGGGACACACCTTCTACGAGCAGTACTTC. It encodes CASSPPGHTFYEQYF.

This clonotype came up a few times. CDR3 coding DNA: TGTGCCAGCAGTTCCCCGGAGGCCACCGGGGAGCTGTTTTTT. Residues: CASSSPEATGELFF. The gene calls are TRBV6-5 and TRBJ2-2; a possible D gene is TRBD2 (5 bases). The V gene's germline CDR1 is MNHEY and CDR2 SVGAGI. Deletions cut 4 bases from V and 4 bases from J, with 10 bases between. The CDR3 loop spans 14 amino acids.

CDR3 in DNA: TGCAGTGCTAGTAGGTCCCCTAATGAAAAACTGTTTTTT. Amino acid sequence: CSASRSPNEKLFF. This sequence joins TRBV20-1 and TRBJ1-4; D unclear. This CDR3 region has 13 residues. CDR1 and CDR2 (germline): DFQATT, SNEGSKA (reference sequence). V shed 3 bases and J shed 3 bases, with 8 bases lying between them.

The rearrangement links TRBV27 to TRBJ1-1, with D perhaps matching TRBD1 (5 bases). Trimming removed 5 bases from V and 1 base from J, with 14 bases in between. The V gene's germline CDR1 is MNHEY and CDR2 SMNVEV (reference sequence). The CDR3 length is 15 residues. As DNA, the CDR3 is TGTGCCAGCAGTGCCTACAGGCTTTCGAACACTGAAGCTTTCTTT. Translating it yields CASSAYRLSNTEAFF.

The chain carries TRBV7-9 and TRBJ1-5, with D possibly matching TRBD1 (6 bases). This CDR3 is built from 15 residues. Germline CDR1 SEHNR, CDR2 FQNEAQ (reference sequence). With 1 base removed from V and 6 bases from J, the gap between germline ends came to 13 bases. The CDR3 DNA reads as TGTGCCAGCAGCTTAGGAGCAGGGGCGGGTCAGCCCCAGCATTTT. It encodes CASSLGAGAGQPQHF.

The table lists this clonotype with a count of one. CDR3 in amino acids: CASSHRTRDTDTQYF. The CDR3 DNA follows: TGTGCCAGCAGCCACCGGACTAGGGACACAGATACGCAGTATTTT. The chain couples TRBV7-9 to TRBJ2-3; 7 nucleotides match TRBD2. V was clipped by 5 bases and J by 2 bases; unmatched bases: 7. This CDR3 is built from 15 residues. CDR1 SEHNR and CDR2 FQNEAQ come from the germline V gene (reference sequence).

V gene TRBV5-4 combines with J gene TRBJ2-4; 10 bases match TRBD1. With 0 bases clipped from V and 2 bases from J, the junction kept 11 bases outside the gene matches. The CDR3 loop spans 19 amino acids. From germline, CDR1 is SGHNT and CDR2 YYREEE (reference sequence). The CDR3 DNA reads TGTGCCAGCAGCTTGGAACGAACTGGACAGGGGGTCTCCAAAAACATTCAGTACTTC. Translation gives CASSLERTGQGVSKNIQYF.